This T cell receptor beta chain was recovered during a study of blood T cell repertoires in COVID-19. The overall study: Samples of COVID-19 (acute and convalescent) were obtained from the United States, Italy and Spain. Sources were T cells, B-cell-depleted T cells, or PBMCs; the material itself was cDNA or gDNA.

CDR3 length: 16 amino acids. Germline V gene data show CDR1 as MGHDK and CDR2 as SYGVNS. Trimming took off 3 bases at V and 4 bases at J, with 16 bases between the two ends. In the study's own analysis: Estimation of nucleated cell counts was performed using reference gene primer amplification. The method was immunoSEQ multiplex PCR; TCRdb's version includes in-frame clones alone and lacks a portion of them. The DNA was the basis for D and trimming; V, J and clone size are from that table. The data hold some 150,000 clones, with 70% to 90% observed a single time. This receptor was taken from a woman between 55 and 75 years old with acute or convalescent COVID-19. The sample taken for sequencing was peripheral blood. This chain connects TRBV25-1 to TRBJ2-1; possibly TRBD2 for D (6 bases). The chain's CDR3 is CASSDGDGGGYNEQFF. The CDR3 DNA is TGTGCCAGCAGTGATGGGGACGGAGGAGGGTACAATGAGCAGTTCTTC.